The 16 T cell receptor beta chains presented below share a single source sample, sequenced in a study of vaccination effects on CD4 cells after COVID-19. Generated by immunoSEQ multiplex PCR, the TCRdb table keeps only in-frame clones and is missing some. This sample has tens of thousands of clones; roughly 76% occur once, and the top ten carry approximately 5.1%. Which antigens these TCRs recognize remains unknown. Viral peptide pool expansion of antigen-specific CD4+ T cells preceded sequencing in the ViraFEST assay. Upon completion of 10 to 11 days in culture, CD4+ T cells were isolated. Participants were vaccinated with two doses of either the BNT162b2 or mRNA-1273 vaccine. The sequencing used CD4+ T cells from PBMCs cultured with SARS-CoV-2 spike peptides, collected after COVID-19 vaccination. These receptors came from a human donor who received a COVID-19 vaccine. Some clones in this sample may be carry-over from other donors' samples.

The CDR3 DNA reads TGTGCCAGCTGCTGGGGGATGACAGATACGCAGTATTTT. It specifies CASCWGMTDTQYF. V and J are TRBV11-2 and TRBJ2-3, with D tentatively TRBD1 or TRBD2 (5 bases each). Trimming stripped 8 bases from V and 3 bases from J, with 12 bases between. The V gene's germline CDR1 is SGHAT and CDR2 FQNNGV. The CDR3 contains 13 residues.

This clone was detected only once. Here the CDR3 reads CSVEEYGPGAVGYTF. CDR3 DNA sequence: TGCAGCGTTGAAGAATACGGACCAGGGGCGGTGGGCTACACCTTC. This rearrangement joins TRBV29-1 to TRBJ1-2, with D possibly TRBD1 on 6 matching bases. This CDR3 contains 15 residues. Trimming stripped 0 bases from V and 8 bases from J, with 19 bases between. Germline CDR1 reads SQVTM; CDR2 reads ANQGSEA. The complete variable domain, with remaining parts taken from reference TRBV29-1 and TRBJ1-2, reads SAVISQKPSRDICQRGTSLTIQCQVDSQVTMMFWYRQQPGQSLTLIATANQGSEATYESGFVIDKFPISRPNLTFSTLTVSNMSPEDSSIYLCSVEEYGPGAVGYTFGSGTRLTVV.

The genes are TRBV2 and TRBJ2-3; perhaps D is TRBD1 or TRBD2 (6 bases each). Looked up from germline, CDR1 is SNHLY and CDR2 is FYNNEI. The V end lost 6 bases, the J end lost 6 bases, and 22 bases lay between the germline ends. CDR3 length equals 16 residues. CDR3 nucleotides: TGTGCCAGCAGATATAGACTAGGGGGGACACAGGATACGCAGTATTTT. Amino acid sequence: CASRYRLGGTQDTQYF.

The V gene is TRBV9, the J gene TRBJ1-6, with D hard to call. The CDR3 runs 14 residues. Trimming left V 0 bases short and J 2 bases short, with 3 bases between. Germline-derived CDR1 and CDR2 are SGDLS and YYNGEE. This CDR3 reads CASSVDPYNSPLHF. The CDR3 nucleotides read TGTGCCAGCAGCGTAGACCCCTATAATTCACCCCTCCACTTT.

CDR3: CASSPTRDGLYGYTF. DNA for the CDR3: TGCGCCAGCAGCCCCACTCGGGACGGACTCTATGGCTACACCTTC. The chain is built from TRBV23-1 and TRBJ1-2, with TRBD1 as a possible D gene (5 bases). TRBV23-1 is flagged as an ORF with uncertain function. The CDR3 loop spans 15 amino acids. V lost 6 bases and J 4 bases, leaving 18 bases between the germline ends.

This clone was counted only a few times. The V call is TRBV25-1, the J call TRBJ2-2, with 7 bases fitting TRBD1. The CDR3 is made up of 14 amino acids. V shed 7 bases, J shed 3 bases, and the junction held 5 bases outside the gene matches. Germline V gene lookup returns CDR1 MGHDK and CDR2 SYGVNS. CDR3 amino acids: CASTRTGDTGELFF. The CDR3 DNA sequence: TGTGCCAGCACCCGAACAGGGGACACCGGGGAGCTGTTTTTT.

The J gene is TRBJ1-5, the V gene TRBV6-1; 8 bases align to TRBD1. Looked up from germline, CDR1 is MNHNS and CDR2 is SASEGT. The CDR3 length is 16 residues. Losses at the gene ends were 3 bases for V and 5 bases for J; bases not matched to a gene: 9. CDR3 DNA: TGTGCCAGCAGTGAGAGTCTGACAGGGGCGTATCAGCCCCAGCATTTT. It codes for CASSESLTGAYQPQHF.

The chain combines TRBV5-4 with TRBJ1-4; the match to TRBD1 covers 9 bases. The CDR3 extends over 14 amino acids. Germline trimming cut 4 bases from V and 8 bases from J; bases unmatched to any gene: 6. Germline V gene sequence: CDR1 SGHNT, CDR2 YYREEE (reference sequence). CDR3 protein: CASSIRDRDEKLFF. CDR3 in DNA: TGTGCCAGCAGCATCCGGGACAGGGACGAAAAACTGTTTTTT.

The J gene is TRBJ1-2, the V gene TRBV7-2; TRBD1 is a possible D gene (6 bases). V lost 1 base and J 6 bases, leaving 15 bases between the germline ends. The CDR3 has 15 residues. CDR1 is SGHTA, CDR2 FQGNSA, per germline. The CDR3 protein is CASSLDRAGSNGYTF. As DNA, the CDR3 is TGTGCCAGCAGCTTAGACAGGGCGGGCAGCAATGGCTACACCTTC.

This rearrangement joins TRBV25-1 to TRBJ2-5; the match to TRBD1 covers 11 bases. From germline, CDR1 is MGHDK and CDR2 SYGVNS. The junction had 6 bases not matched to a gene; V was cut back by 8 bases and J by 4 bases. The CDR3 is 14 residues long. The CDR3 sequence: CASGRTGGLETQYF. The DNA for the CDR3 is TGTGCCAGCGGAAGGACAGGGGGCTTAGAGACCCAGTACTTC. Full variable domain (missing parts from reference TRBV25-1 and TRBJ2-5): EADIYQTPRYLVIGTGKKITLECSQTMGHDKMYWYQQDPGMELHLIHYSYGVNSTEKGDLSSESTVSRIRTEHFPLTLESARPSHTSQYLCASGRTGGLETQYFGPGTRLLVL.

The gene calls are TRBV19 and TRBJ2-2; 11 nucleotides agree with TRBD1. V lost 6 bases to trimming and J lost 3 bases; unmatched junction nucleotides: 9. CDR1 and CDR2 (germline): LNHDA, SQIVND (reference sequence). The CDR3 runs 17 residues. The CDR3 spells CASSQPRTGGYTGELFF. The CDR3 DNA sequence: TGTGCCAGTAGCCAACCCCGGACAGGGGGCTACACCGGGGAGCTGTTTTTT.

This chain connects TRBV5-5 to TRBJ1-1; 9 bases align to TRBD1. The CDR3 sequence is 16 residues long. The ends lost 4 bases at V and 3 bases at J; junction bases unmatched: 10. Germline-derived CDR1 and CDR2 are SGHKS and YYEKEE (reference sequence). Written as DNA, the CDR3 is TGTGCCAGCAGCGCCGGGACAGGGAGTTCGTACACTGAAGCTTTCTTT. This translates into CASSAGTGSSYTEAFF.

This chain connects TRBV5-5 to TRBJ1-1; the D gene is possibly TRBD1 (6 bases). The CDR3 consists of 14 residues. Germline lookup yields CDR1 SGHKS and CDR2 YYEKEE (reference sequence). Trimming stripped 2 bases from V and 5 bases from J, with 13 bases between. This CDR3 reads CASSFTGARTEAFF. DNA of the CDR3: TGTGCCAGCAGCTTTACGGGGGCGAGGACTGAAGCTTTCTTT.

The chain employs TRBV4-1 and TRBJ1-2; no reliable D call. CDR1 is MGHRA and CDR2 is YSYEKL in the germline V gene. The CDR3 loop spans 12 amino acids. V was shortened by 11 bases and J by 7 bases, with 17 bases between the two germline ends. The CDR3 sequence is CACRSPGRGYTF. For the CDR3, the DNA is TGCGCCTGTCGCTCCCCAGGTCGTGGCTACACCTTC.

CDR3 protein: CASSPRKTGEAFF. The CDR3 region has the DNA TGTGCCAGCAGCCCCCGCAAGACAGGTGAAGCTTTCTTT. This rearrangement joins TRBV11-2 to TRBJ1-1, with D perhaps matching TRBD1 (6 bases). The germline gives CDR1 SGHAT, CDR2 FQNNGV. V gave up 5 bases and J gave up 7 bases, with 14 bases separating them. CDR3 length: 13 amino acids.

Here the CDR3 reads CASKRQGSYEQYV. Here the CDR3 DNA reads TGTGCCAGCAAAAGACAGGGTTCCTACGAGCAGTACGTC. The chain recombines TRBV6-5 with TRBJ2-7, with TRBD1 matching 7 bases. The length of the CDR3 is 13 residues. The ends lost 7 bases at V and 1 base at J; junction bases unmatched: 4. CDR1 MNHEY and CDR2 SVGAGI come from the germline V gene.